This note documents a single T cell receptor (beta chain) sequence. Its target is unknown. Healthy donors of bone marrow made up the group. PCR primers comprised 60 Vbeta and 13 Jbeta primers. Clones were read by immunoSEQ multiplex PCR, and TCRdb kept only the in-frame ones, dropping some. This sample contains 41,000 or so clones. The CDR3 extends over 16 amino acids. The ends lost 0 bases at V and 5 bases at J; junction bases unmatched: 6. Germline V lookup: CDR1 SGHDT, CDR2 YYEEEE. These data belong to a study of cytomegalovirus exposure and HLA in healthy donors. Findings of the study overall: Researchers reported in a later analysis that a missense DCLRE1C variant was tied to TCR beta V- and J-gene trimming. Later on, analysis showed that most CMV-associated TCR beta chains appeared to be HLA-restricted. Confirmation in vitro established that three CMV-associated chains were specific for CMV antigens.

This chain connects TRBV5-6 to TRBJ2-7; 12 bases fit TRBD1. The clonotype comes from a man under 40 in good health and CMV-seronegative. The sample taken for sequencing was PBMCs. In DNA form, the CDR3 reads TGTGCCAGCAGCTTGGACGTGGGGACAGGGGGCGACGAGCAGTACTTC. Its translation is CASSLDVGTGGDEQYF.